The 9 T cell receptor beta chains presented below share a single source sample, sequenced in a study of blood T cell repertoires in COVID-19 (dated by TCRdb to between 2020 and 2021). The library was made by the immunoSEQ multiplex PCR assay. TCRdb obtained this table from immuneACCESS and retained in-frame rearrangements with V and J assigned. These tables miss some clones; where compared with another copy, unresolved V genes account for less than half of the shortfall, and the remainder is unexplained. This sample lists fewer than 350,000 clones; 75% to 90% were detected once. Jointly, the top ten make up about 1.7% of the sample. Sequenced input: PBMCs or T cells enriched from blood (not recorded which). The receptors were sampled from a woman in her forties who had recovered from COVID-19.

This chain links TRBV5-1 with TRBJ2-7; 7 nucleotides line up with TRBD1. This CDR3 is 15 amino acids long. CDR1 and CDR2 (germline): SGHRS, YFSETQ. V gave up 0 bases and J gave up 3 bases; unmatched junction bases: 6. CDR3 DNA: TGCGCCAGCAGCTTGGTAACAGGGGCCAACTACGAGCAGTACTTC. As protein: CASSLVTGANYEQYF.

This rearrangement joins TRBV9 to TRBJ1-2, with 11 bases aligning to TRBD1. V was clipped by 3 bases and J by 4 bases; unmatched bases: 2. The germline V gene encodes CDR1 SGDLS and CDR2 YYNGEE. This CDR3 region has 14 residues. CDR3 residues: CASSEGQGGYGYTF. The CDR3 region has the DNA TGTGCCAGCAGCGAGGGACAGGGGGGCTATGGCTACACCTTC.

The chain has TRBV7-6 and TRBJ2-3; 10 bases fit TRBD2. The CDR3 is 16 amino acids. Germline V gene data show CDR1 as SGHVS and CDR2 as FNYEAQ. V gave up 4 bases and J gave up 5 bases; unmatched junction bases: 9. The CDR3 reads CASSYGLAEGEDTQYF. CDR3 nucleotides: TGTGCCAGCAGCTATGGACTAGCGGAGGGGGAAGATACGCAGTATTTT.

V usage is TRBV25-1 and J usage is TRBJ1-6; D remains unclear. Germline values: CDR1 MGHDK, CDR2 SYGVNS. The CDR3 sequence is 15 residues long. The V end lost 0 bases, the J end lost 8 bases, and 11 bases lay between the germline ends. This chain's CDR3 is CASSEYAGGYSPLHF. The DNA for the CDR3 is TGTGCCAGCAGTGAATACGCAGGCGGGTATTCACCCCTCCACTTT.

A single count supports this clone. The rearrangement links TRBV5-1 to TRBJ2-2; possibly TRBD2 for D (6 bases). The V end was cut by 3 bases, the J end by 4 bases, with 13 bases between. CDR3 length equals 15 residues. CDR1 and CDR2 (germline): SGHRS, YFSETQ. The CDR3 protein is CASSWRGQSTGELFF. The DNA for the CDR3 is TGCGCCAGCAGCTGGAGGGGTCAAAGCACCGGGGAGCTGTTTTTT.

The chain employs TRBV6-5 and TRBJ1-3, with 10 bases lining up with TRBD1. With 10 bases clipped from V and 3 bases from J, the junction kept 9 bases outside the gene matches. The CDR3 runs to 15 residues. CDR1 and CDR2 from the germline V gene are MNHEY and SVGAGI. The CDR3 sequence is CATILDRGIGNTIYF. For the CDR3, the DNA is TGTGCCACCATCCTGGACAGGGGGATTGGAAACACCATATATTTT.

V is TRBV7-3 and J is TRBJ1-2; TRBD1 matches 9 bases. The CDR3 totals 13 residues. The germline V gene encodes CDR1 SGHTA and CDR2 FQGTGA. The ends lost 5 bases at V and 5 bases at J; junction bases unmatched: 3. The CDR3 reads CASSAGQGYGYTF. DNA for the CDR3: TGTGCCAGCAGCGCGGGACAGGGTTATGGCTACACCTTC.

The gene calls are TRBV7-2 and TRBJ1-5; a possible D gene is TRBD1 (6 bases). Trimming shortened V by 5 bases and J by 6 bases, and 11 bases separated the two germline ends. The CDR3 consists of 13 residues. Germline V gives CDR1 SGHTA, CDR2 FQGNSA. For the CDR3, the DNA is TGTGCCAGCAGCATGGGGGCCGGTCAGCCCCAGCATTTT. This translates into CASSMGAGQPQHF. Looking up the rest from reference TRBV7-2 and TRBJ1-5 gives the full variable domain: GAGVSQSPSNKVTEKGKDVELRCDPISGHTALYWYRQSLGQGLEFLIYFQGNSAPDKSGLPSDRFSAERTGGSVSTLTIQRTQQEDSAVYLCASSMGAGQPQHFGDGTRLSIL.

The CDR3 region has the DNA TGTGCCAGCAGCTTAGTTGGGGCCTATGAAGCTTTCTTT. It specifies CASSLVGAYEAFF. The chain carries TRBV7-2 and TRBJ1-1; a possible D gene is TRBD1 (5 bases). Trimming shortened V by 1 base and J by 7 bases, and 10 bases separated the two germline ends. CDR3 length: 13 residues. Germline V gene lookup returns CDR1 SGHTA and CDR2 FQGNSA.